These 22 T cell receptor delta chains were all obtained from the same sample, sequenced in a study of Vδ1+ human thymocytes. Study findings and constraints: In the thymus, TRG and TRD repertoires looked highly polyclonal with Gaussian CDR3 lengths.

Extracted RNA was reverse transcribed into cDNA. The CDR3 regions were amplified by multiplex PCR from V-gene primers to a constant-region primer. TCRdb called clones anew from the multiplex PCR reads with CATT. The sample records about 58,000 delta-chain clones, more than 13% being singletons. Antigens of these TCRs are unknown. Sequencing was done on a sample of Vdelta1+ gamma-delta thymocytes from the thymus. Sample subset: FACS-sorted CD3+ TCRalphabeta- TCRVdelta1+ TCRVdelta2- thymocytes. These receptors all stem from a girl in the first two years of life who had congenital heart surgery.

V and J are TRDV1 and TRDJ1; D may be TRDD3 (6 bases). The germline V gene has CDR1 TSWWSYY and CDR2 QGS. The CDR3 extends over 19 amino acids. V was pared by 6 bases and J by 0 bases, with 26 bases between. The chain's CDR3 is CALGAPLRGGDPYTDKLIF. The CDR3 region has the DNA TGTGCTCTTGGAGCCCCCCTACGGGGGGGGGACCCGTACACCGATAAACTCATCTTT.

The V and J genes are TRDV1 and TRDJ1; TRDD3 matches at 13 bases. Germline CDR1 and CDR2: TSWWSYY and QGS. The junction had 26 bases not matched to a gene; V was cut back by 3 bases and J by 10 bases. There are 21 residues in the CDR3. The CDR3 here is CALGDLPSSMPYWGIRGGLIF. CDR3 sequence (DNA): TGTGCTCTTGGGGACCTGCCTTCTTCCATGCCTTACTGGGGGATACGCGGAGGACTCATCTTT.

This clone was seen a handful of times. This chain links TRDV3 with TRDJ1, with D maybe TRDD2 (7 bases). Per the germline V gene, CDR1 is TVYSNPD and CDR2 is GDNSRS (reference sequence). Trimming stripped 5 bases from V and 0 bases from J, with 43 bases between. The CDR3 is 23 residues long. The CDR3 region is CAGDSFLRGDPQAPRMYTDKLIF. DNA for the CDR3: TGTGCCGGGGACTCTTTCCTACGGGGGGACCCGCAGGCCCCCCGGATGTACACCGATAAACTCATCTTT.

The gene calls are TRDV1 and TRDJ1, with D hard to call. Trimming removed 1 base from V and 1 base from J, with 13 bases in between. Germline loops: CDR1 TSWWSYY, CDR2 QGS. This CDR3 is 16 amino acids long. CDR3 amino acids: CALGEPTPRGTDKLIF. In nucleotides, the CDR3 is TGTGCTCTTGGGGAACCCACCCCCAGGGGCACCGATAAACTCATCTTT.

This clone came up a few times. The chain recombines TRDV1 with TRDJ1; 13 bases map to TRDD3. The CDR3 has 25 residues. V lost 1 base, J lost 0 bases, and 26 bases stayed unmatched. Germline lookup yields CDR1 TSWWSYY and CDR2 QGS. CDR3 DNA: TGTGCTCTTGGGGAACGGACGTGGAGGAACTGGGGGATACGGAGAGCGAATACGTACACCGATAAACTCATCTTT. Amino acid sequence: CALGERTWRNWGIRRANTYTDKLIF.

V is TRDV1 and J is TRDJ1, with D perhaps TRDD3 (6 bases). The germline gives CDR1 TSWWSYY, CDR2 QGS. Trimming shortened V by 5 bases and J by 0 bases, and 19 bases separated the two germline ends. The CDR3 consists of 17 residues. The chain's CDR3 is CALGITGDSGYTDKLIF. The CDR3 nucleotides read TGTGCTCTTGGGATAACAGGGGATTCGGGGTACACCGATAAACTCATCTTT.

This clone was seen only a few times. The chain links TRDV1 to TRDJ1, with D possibly TRDD2 on 6 matching bases. CDR3 length: 18 residues. Germline lookup yields CDR1 TSWWSYY and CDR2 QGS. Trimming pared 3 bases from V and 2 bases from J, leaving 22 bases between. The CDR3 bases are TGTGCTCTTGGGGAGGGGGTCCTCCTACGGATTCTGACCGATAAACTCATCTTT. Its protein is CALGEGVLLRILTDKLIF.

This chain uses TRDV3 with TRDJ1; TRDD3 aligns across 13 bases. V was clipped by 2 bases and J by 10 bases; unmatched bases: 22. CDR1 and CDR2 (germline): TVYSNPD, GDNSRS (reference sequence). This CDR3 contains 18 residues. Here the CDR3 DNA reads TGTGCCTTTTACCTACCCTGGGACTGGGGGATACGCAGCAATCGACTCATCTTT. Translated, it gives CAFYLPWDWGIRSNRLIF.

As regards this clone: The DNA is omitted, as the CDR3 cannot be located on it reliably, and the CDR3 follows TCRdb's listing. The V gene is TRAV29/DV5, the J gene TRDJ1; the DNA was not compared with TRDD3, the D call given in the table. CDR1 NSMFDY and CDR2 ISSIKDK come from the germline V gene. Including both end residues, the CDR3 is 24 amino acids long. The CDR3 region is CSVLLCSKRPFPIVLGEHTDKLIF.

This chain joins TRDV1 and TRDJ1; D is possibly TRDD3 (7 bases). V lost 3 bases and J lost 2, with 28 bases in between. This CDR3 spans 20 amino acids. Germline values: CDR1 TSWWSYY, CDR2 QGS. CDR3 amino acids: CALGEFLDPFFGGDTDKLIF. In nucleotides, the CDR3 is TGTGCTCTTGGGGAGTTCCTAGATCCGTTCTTTGGGGGGGATACCGATAAACTCATCTTT.

Only a few counts were recorded for this clone. The rearrangement joins TRDV1 to TRDJ1; D might be TRDD3 (7 bases). Germline lookup yields CDR1 TSWWSYY and CDR2 QGS. V was shortened by 5 bases and J by 0 bases, with 28 bases between the two germline ends. The CDR3 spans 20 residues. CDR3 sequence (DNA): TGTGCTCTTGGGCCAACTTCCTTCACGGGGATAGGATACTACACCGATAAACTCATCTTT. It is translated as CALGPTSFTGIGYYTDKLIF.

This clone was picked up one time. The chain uses TRDV1 and TRDJ1; 12 positions match TRDD3. CDR1 is TSWWSYY, CDR2 QGS, per germline. CDR3 length: 19 residues. The J segment lost 0 bases and the V segment lost 5 bases, leaving 13 bases of the junction unmatched. CDR3 residues: CALGYYVETGGYYTDKLIF. As DNA, the CDR3 is TGTGCTCTTGGGTACTACGTAGAGACTGGGGGATACTACACCGATAAACTCATCTTT.

V gene TRDV1 combines with J gene TRDJ1, with D possibly TRDD3 on 6 matching bases. The CDR3 extends over 24 amino acids. Trimming removed 0 bases from V and 0 bases from J, with 35 bases in between. Germline values: CDR1 TSWWSYY, CDR2 QGS. CDR3 in amino acids: CALGELLNWPYLIRYATYTDKLIF. CDR3 nucleotides: TGTGCTCTTGGGGAACTCCTAAATTGGCCTTACTTGATTCGATACGCTACTTACACCGATAAACTCATCTTT.

Comments on this clone: The junction and the germline gene differ at one end; a read error may be behind it. The chain combines TRDV2 with TRDJ1; D is possibly TRDD3 (5 bases). This CDR3 region has 19 residues. Germline V gene sequence: CDR1 GEAIGNYY, CDR2 EKD. Here the CDR3 reads CACDTAIRGLYVSTDELIF. The CDR3 nucleotides read TGTGCCTGTGACACCGCAATCCGGGGGTTATACGTGTCCACCGATGAACTCATCTTT.

This clone was observed a few times. J is TRDJ1 and V is TRDV1; D is unresolved. The germline V gene has CDR1 TSWWSYY and CDR2 QGS. V lost 3 bases to trimming and J lost 3 bases, with 23 bases between them. The CDR3 runs 18 residues. The CDR3 DNA reads as TGTGCTCTTGGGGACCCACTTCAACTCCGACGGAGCTCCGATAAACTCATCTTT. Its translation is CALGDPLQLRRSSDKLIF.

In its sample, this clone was seen a few times. This chain connects TRDV1 to TRDJ1; D tentatively fits TRDD2 or TRDD3 (6 bases each). The V end was cut by 5 bases, the J end by 0 bases, with 25 bases between. CDR1 and CDR2 (germline): TSWWSYY, QGS. The CDR3 contains 19 residues. The CDR3 spells CALGKQFPIWGPYTDKLIF. CDR3 DNA: TGTGCTCTTGGGAAACAGTTTCCTATCTGGGGACCCTACACCGATAAACTCATCTTT.

J is TRDJ1 and V is TRDV1; possibly TRDD3 for D (6 bases). CDR3 length equals 21 residues. Germline V gene data show CDR1 as TSWWSYY and CDR2 as QGS. The V and J ends lost 0 bases and 4 bases respectively, with 30 bases between them. The CDR3 is CALGELSRIYDLWGPCDKLIF. The CDR3 region has the DNA TGTGCTCTTGGGGAACTTTCCCGGATCTACGATCTCTGGGGACCCTGCGATAAACTCATCTTT.

The genes are TRDV1 and TRDJ1, with D hard to call. The CDR3 totals 18 residues. V was pared by 3 bases and J by 5 bases, with 25 bases between. Germline values: CDR1 TSWWSYY, CDR2 QGS. CDR3 residues: CALGDFLPPLALTDKLIF. The CDR3 nucleotides are TGTGCTCTTGGGGACTTCTTGCCTCCCCTCGCACTAACGGATAAACTCATCTTT.

The V gene is TRDV1, the J gene TRDJ1; no definite D call. The length of the CDR3 is 15 residues. The germline V and J ends were trimmed by 1 base and 0 bases, with 9 bases remaining between them. Germline CDR1 reads TSWWSYY; CDR2 reads QGS. The CDR3 here is CALGERTTYTDKLIF. In DNA, the CDR3 is TGTGCTCTTGGGGAACGGACGACGTACACCGATAAACTCATCTTT.

Concerning this clone itself: Sequence at one end of the junction differs from germline and may be a read error. V is TRDV1 and J is TRDJ1; TRDD3 agrees at 7 bases. Looked up from germline, CDR1 is TSWWSYY and CDR2 is QGS. The CDR3 runs 25 residues. In nucleotides, the CDR3 is TGTGCTCTTGGGGAACACCCCCCCCGTTCTACAAGGGGATGGGGGAGTCCCTGGGACACTGATAAACTCATCTTT. Its translation: CALGEHPPRSTRGWGSPWDTDKLIF.

This clone was seen more than once but under ten times. J is TRDJ1 and V is TRDV1, with 8 bases aligning to TRDD3. The CDR3 contains 19 residues. V shed 0 bases and J 1 base; nucleotides not matched to a gene: 13. The germline CDR1 and CDR2 sequences are TSWWSYY and QGS. CDR3 protein: CALGELGNPDWGFTDKLIF. The CDR3 bases are TGTGCTCTTGGGGAACTAGGCAACCCGGACTGGGGGTTCACCGATAAACTCATCTTT.

The chain couples TRDV2 to TRDJ1; TRDD3 matches at 9 bases. In germline, CDR1 is GEAIGNYY, CDR2 EKD. This CDR3 has 17 amino acids. V shed 3 bases, J shed 1 base, and the junction held 11 bases outside the gene matches. The CDR3 loop is CACDARAGGSCTDKLIF. DNA for the CDR3: TGTGCCTGTGACGCGAGGGCTGGGGGATCCTGCACCGATAAACTCATCTTT.